The source of this T cell receptor beta chain is a study of shared clonotypes between healthy human individuals (dated by TCRdb to 2020 to 2021). Concerning the study at large: A few men and a couple of women, aged 18 to 49 years, made up the cohort. For each donor, three plates each were used for CD4 naive and CD4 memory, two plates were used for CD8 naive, and one plate was used for CD8 memory. Blood TCR repertoires of a handful of healthy adults were deeply sequenced to estimate repertoire size and the extent of clonotype sharing between individuals. Libraries were prepared and TCR repertoires were sequenced by different laboratories using diverse techniques, in order to increase sequencing depth and limit assay-specific biases. Leukapheresis yielded between about 0.85 and 9 billion PBMCs per donor.

Of note for this clone: What antigen it recognizes has not been identified. A junction end diverges from the germline sequence, so it may reflect a read error.

For the CD8 naive samples, CD45RO-negative cells were positively selected for CCR7, yielding a CD45RA+CCR7+ population from which TemRA cells were excluded. The donors were healthy, HIV-negative adults who had no recently reported acute infections or vaccinations. Every donor was a Caucasian adult living in Nashville, Tennessee, USA. Blood was collected by leukapheresis, and PBMCs were isolated by Ficoll-Histopaque density gradient centrifugation and then cryopreserved in liquid nitrogen vapor phase. Purity and quantity of every magnetically sorted T cell population were checked by analytical flow cytometry. Genomic DNA was isolated from every sorted fraction and measured by UV absorbance on a Nanodrop 2000c. The CDR3 spans 13 residues, from the cysteine through the phenylalanine. Only the CDR3 region is kept as DNA, spanning 39 bases read in frame from base 1. From the germline V gene (reference sequence), CDR1 is SSHAT and CDR2 is FNYEAQ.

Results the study describes overall, beyond this receptor: Estimated clonotype richness was generally larger for naive than for memory subsets. Sampling was restricted to blood, and TCR repertoires in tissues likely differ from the TCR repertoires found in blood. Because the study included only a small number of donors, the genetic and exposure-history diversity represented was limited. Across several donors, approximately 4.9% of naive CD4, over 3% of naive CD8, roughly 2.2% of memory CD4, and under 0.45% of memory CD8 clonotypes were shared. Incomplete sequencing was indicated by rarefaction of sorted-subset datasets, despite the large sequencing depth. Pairwise subsampling led to the expectation that sequencing depth would affect the degree of clonotype sharing among donors. Clonotypes shared by all four sorted-subset donors showed higher generation probabilities than non-shared clonotypes.

Using the deep immunoSEQ assay, multiplex PCR amplified TCR CDR3 regions from genomic DNA. Extracted genomic DNA from each cell subset was distributed evenly across all wells of several immunoSEQ 96-well plates, and each plate was treated as a replicate. For sorted subsets, 150 to 250 ng of genomic DNA, equivalent to 30,000 or so T cell genomes, went into each replicate PCR. Purified libraries were quantified with a Qubit 3.0 fluorometer, sized on a Bioanalyzer 2100, and re-quantified with the KAPA Library Quantification kit. Every immunoSEQ 96-well plate was sequenced on a separate single-read 150-cycle Illumina NextSeq 550 flow cell. The original methods were these. The immunoSEQ output contained only junctional sequences without quality scores, so filtering could not match that applied to full-length reads. Sequences were annotated with PyIR, a Python wrapper for IgBLAST v1.9, and V/J genes and CDR3 were assigned using IMGT germline references. Reads were removed for weak V/J assignments (E-value above 1e-6), missing CDR3, stop codons, out-of-frame junctions, or ambiguous translated residues. V3J clonotypes were defined as sequences sharing an identical inferred V gene, J gene, and CDR3 amino acid sequence. The percentage overlap between two repertoires was calculated by dividing the number of shared unique clonotypes by the size of the smaller repertoire. RTK rarefaction, the Chao1 estimator, and Recon v2.1 estimates of unobserved clonotypes were used to assess repertoire richness. Generation probabilities for all TCRbeta clonotypes obtained by the gDNA method from a handful of donors were computed using OLGA. TCRdb's version of the immuneACCESS table is confined to in-frame rearrangements and falls short of the full clone set. An unresolved V gene accounts for under half of the shortfall where checked; the remainder is of unknown origin. That table is the source of V, J and clone size, and D and trimming were worked out from the DNA. Recorded for this sample are approximately 840,000 clones; about 96% of them occurred a single time. Around 0.25% of the sample is held by the ten biggest clonotypes.

The rearrangement joined TRBV7-7 to TRBJ2-1; no D gene call is confident. This TCR came from a man aged 25 to 40 in good health. Sequencing used naive CD8+ T cells sorted from blood. In the paper's terms, the cell subset or site label means: CD45RA+CCR7+. The DNA sequence reads TGTGCTAGCAGCTATGGCGAAGACAATGAGCAGTTCTTC. Translation gives CASSYGEDNEQFF.